A single sample gave rise to the 13 T cell receptor beta chains below, sequenced in a study of shared T cell receptors in the human thymus. Produced via immunoSEQ multiplex PCR; TCRdb's table is partial and in-frame only. Altogether about 710,000 clones are present, 87% being singletons, with the ten largest covering about 0.0094%. These same data were also listed under a study on human thymus T cells.

Sequenced input: thymocytes. These receptors all stem from a boy younger than two with a congenital heart defect.

V gene TRBV4-1 combines with J gene TRBJ2-3; possible D gene TRBD2, 6 bases. V was clipped by 8 bases and J by 3 bases, with 15 bases between them. The germline CDR1 and CDR2 sequences are MGHRA and YSYEKL. CDR3 size: 14 residues. The CDR3 DNA reads TGCGCCAGCGGGATTGGAGGGCGGACAGATACGCAGTATTTT. Translated: CASGIGGRTDTQYF.

The chain joins TRBV19 to TRBJ1-4; D perhaps matches TRBD1 (6 bases). This CDR3 spans 16 amino acids. Trimming took off 4 bases at V and 1 base at J, with 13 bases between the two ends. Germline V lookup: CDR1 LNHDA, CDR2 SQIVND (reference sequence). In DNA form, the CDR3 reads TGTGCCAGTAGTACCCATTACAGGGTAACTAATGAAAAACTGTTTTTT. It specifies CASSTHYRVTNEKLFF.

This clone appeared a single time. J is TRBJ2-7 and V is TRBV5-1; 8 nucleotides align to TRBD1. J lost 3 bases, V lost 4 bases, and 24 bases had no gene match. Per the germline V gene, CDR1 is SGHRS and CDR2 is YFSETQ. This CDR3 spans 20 amino acids. CDR3 nucleotide sequence: TGCGCCAGCAGCCTAACTAGGGACAGGTCCCCCAAGGGGTGTAACTACGAGCAGTACTTC. As protein: CASSLTRDRSPKGCNYEQYF.

The gene calls are TRBV14 and TRBJ1-4; tentatively, D is TRBD1 (5 bases). The V gene's germline CDR1 is SGHDN and CDR2 FVKESK. The CDR3 length is 19 residues. The ends were cut back, 4 bases at V and 0 bases at J, with 21 bases in the middle. The CDR3 region has the DNA TGTGCCAGCAGCCGAACCCGGGAAATCGGGACTTCAACTAATGAAAAACTGTTTTTT. Its translation: CASSRTREIGTSTNEKLFF.

V usage is TRBV2 and J usage is TRBJ1-5; 10 bases match TRBD1. This CDR3 has 15 amino acids. Losses at the gene ends were 3 bases for V and 9 bases for J; bases not matched to a gene: 8. The germline gives CDR1 SNHLY, CDR2 FYNNEI. CDR3 loop: CASSERDRGFRPQHF. The CDR3 DNA reads as TGTGCCAGCAGTGAGAGGGACAGGGGTTTTCGGCCCCAGCATTTT.

This clone was recorded once. The V and J genes are TRBV2 and TRBJ1-1; 9 bases agree with TRBD1. The CDR3 consists of 13 residues. The ends lost 6 bases at V and 5 bases at J; junction bases unmatched: 4. Germline CDR1 and CDR2: SNHLY and FYNNEI. For the CDR3, the DNA is TGTGCCAGCAGCCGACAGGGGGGGACTGAAGCTTTCTTT. Residues: CASSRQGGTEAFF.

V usage is TRBV27 and J usage is TRBJ2-1; 13 positions agree with TRBD2. Germline CDR1 and CDR2: MNHEY and SMNVEV (reference sequence). The CDR3 has 18 amino acids. The ends lost 2 bases at V and 0 bases at J; junction bases unmatched: 4. CDR3 bases: TGTGCCAGCAGTTTACTTTGGACTAGCGGGGGCTCCTACAATGAGCAGTTCTTC. Translated: CASSLLWTSGGSYNEQFF.

This clone has just a few counts. This sequence joins TRBV5-1 and TRBJ1-3; the D gene is possibly TRBD1 (5 bases). The V and J ends lost 4 bases and 3 bases respectively, with 11 bases between them. This CDR3 has 14 residues. CDR1 and CDR2 from the germline V gene are SGHRS and YFSETQ. The CDR3 DNA sequence: TGCGCCAGCAGCCCCAGGGCGGTTGGAAACACCATATATTTT. It encodes CASSPRAVGNTIYF.

V gene TRBV6-5 combines with J gene TRBJ1-2; D not certain. V lost 0 bases and J 7 bases, leaving 12 bases between the germline ends. Germline lookup yields CDR1 MNHEY and CDR2 SVGAGI. The CDR3 spans 14 residues. CDR3 region: CASSYSLEGPGYTF. As DNA, the CDR3 is TGTGCCAGCAGTTACTCGCTCGAGGGTCCTGGCTACACCTTC.

This chain connects TRBV19 to TRBJ1-1; 10 nucleotides align to TRBD1. V lost 7 bases, J lost 3 bases, and 14 bases stayed unmatched. Germline V gives CDR1 LNHDA, CDR2 SQIVND (reference sequence). This CDR3 region has 17 residues. CDR3 coding DNA: TGTGCCAGTACCATAGGGGCGACAGGGGGCGCGGACACTGAAGCTTTCTTT. Residues: CASTIGATGGADTEAFF.

This sequence joins TRBV30 and TRBJ1-5, with D perhaps matching TRBD1 (6 bases). Deletions cut 2 bases from V and 5 bases from J, with 10 bases between. CDR1 and CDR2 from the germline V gene are GTSNPN and SVGIG (reference sequence). The CDR3 has 13 residues. CDR3 residues: CAWSTGRDQPQHF. As DNA, the CDR3 is TGTGCCTGGAGTACAGGGAGGGATCAGCCCCAGCATTTT.

The chain joins TRBV6-5 to TRBJ1-1; D possibly corresponds to TRBD1 (5 bases). This CDR3 has 16 residues. V was trimmed by 2 bases and J by 1 base, leaving 14 bases between them. Germline V lookup: CDR1 MNHEY, CDR2 SVGAGI. The CDR3 DNA follows: TGTGCCAGCAGTTACGTAGGACCCGGGGGGAACACTGAAGCTTTCTTT. As protein: CASSYVGPGGNTEAFF.

J is TRBJ2-1 and V is TRBV30; weak D call: TRBD2 (7 bases). Germline CDR1 is GTSNPN and CDR2 is SVGIG (reference sequence). V dropped 6 bases and J dropped 5 bases, with 17 bases sitting between them. The length of the CDR3 is 14 residues. CDR3 in amino acids: CACQRGASDNEQFF. CDR3 DNA: TGTGCCTGTCAACGGGGGGCCAGCGACAATGAGCAGTTCTTC. The variable domain in full, completed from reference TRBV30 and TRBJ2-1, reads SQTIHQWPATLVQPVGSPLSLECTVEGTSNPNLYWYRQAAGRGLQLLFYSVGIGQISSEVPQNLSASRPQDRQFILSSKKLLLSDSGFYLCACQRGASDNEQFFGPGTRLTVL.